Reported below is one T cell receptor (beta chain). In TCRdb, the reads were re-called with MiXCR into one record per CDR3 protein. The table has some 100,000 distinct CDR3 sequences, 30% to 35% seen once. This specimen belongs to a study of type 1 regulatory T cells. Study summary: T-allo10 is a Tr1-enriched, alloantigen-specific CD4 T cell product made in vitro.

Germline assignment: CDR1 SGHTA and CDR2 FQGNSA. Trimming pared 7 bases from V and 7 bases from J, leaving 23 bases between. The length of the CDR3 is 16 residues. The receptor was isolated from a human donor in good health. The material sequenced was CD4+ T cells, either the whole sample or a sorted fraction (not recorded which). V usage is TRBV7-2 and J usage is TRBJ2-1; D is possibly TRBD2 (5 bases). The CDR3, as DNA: TGTGCCAGCACGCCTCGCGTGGCCCGGGCGGGTAATGAGCAGTTCTTC. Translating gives CASTPRVARAGNEQFF.